The rows below give T cell receptor beta chains drawn from one sample of a study of cytomegalovirus exposure and HLA in healthy donors. TCRdb's copy holds only in-frame clones and misses some; the assay was immunoSEQ multiplex PCR. The data hold approximately 150,000 clones, with approximately 91% observed a single time. The sample taken for sequencing was PBMCs. The receptors were gathered from a woman aged 35 to 49 in good health and CMV-seronegative. CDR3s include the opening cysteine and the closing phenylalanine or tryptophan. A D gene is named only where the DNA matches it firmly. Clone size is given for some rows only: seen once, a few or many times, or a class if the clone is expanded.

TRBJ2-3 - TRBV30 TRBD2 TGTGCCTGGAGGCGGGGGACTTGGGGGGCAGATACGCAGTATTTT CAWRRGTWGADTQYF
TRBJ2-7 few TRBV15 TRBD2 TGTGCCACCAGCAGAGATTCCCCTGGTTGGGGGGGCTACGAGCAGTACTTC CATSRDSPGWGGYEQYF
TRBJ1-1 - TRBV10-3 - TGTGCCATCAGCGATTCGGGTAGGGGCACTGAAGCTTTCTTT CAISDSGRGTEAFF
TRBJ1-2 - TRBV27 TRBD1 TGTGCCAGCAGGGGGACAGGGGGAAGCTATGGCTACACCTTC CASRGTGGSYGYTF
TRBJ2-3 few TRBV7-2 TRBD1 TGTGCCAGCAGGGCCGGGACAGGGGAATCAGATACGCAGTATTTT CASRAGTGESDTQYF
TRBJ1-4 once TRBV10-2 - TGCGCCAGCAGTGAGATGACAGCCGCTAATGAAAAACTGTTTTTT CASSEMTAANEKLFF
TRBJ1-1 - TRBV4-2 - TGTGCCAGCAGCCAAGTTCTCATCTACCTTCTGGAATTAAACGGGGTAAATCCTGAAGCTTTCTTT CASSQVLIYLLELNGVNPEAFF
TRBJ1-2 - TRBV19 - TGTGCCAGTAGTTTTTCCTTATTGGTAGACAGGATCTATGGCTACACCTTC CASSFSLLVDRIYGYTF
TRBJ2-5 once TRBV7-9 TRBD1 TGTGCCAGCAGCATAGGGACAGGCCAAGAGACCCAGTACTTC CASSIGTGQETQYF
TRBJ1-4 once TRBV11-2 - TGTGCCAGCAGCTTAAGTTGGGGAAACTCAGGGCTGTTTTTT CASSLSWGNSGLFF
TRBJ2-7 - TRBV2 TRBD1 TGTGCCGGGGCAGGACAGGGAGGGCAGTACTTC CAGAGQGGQYF
TRBJ2-3 - TRBV5-1 TRBD2 TGCGCCAGCAGCTTGTTCCTAGCGGGAGGGTCAAATACGCAGTATTTT CASSLFLAGGSNTQYF
TRBJ2-3 - TRBV30 TRBD2 TGTGCCTGGAGTGGCCTAGCGGGAGATGTTTTCCGCACAGATACGCAGTATTTT CAWSGLAGDVFRTDTQYF
TRBJ2-1 - TRBV25-1 - TGTGCCAGCAGTGAGAAGTTAAGCCATGAGCAGTTCTTC CASSEKLSHEQFF
TRBJ2-2 - TRBV19 TRBD2 TGTGCCAGTAGGCCGACTAGCGGGAACACCGGGGAGCTGTTTTTT CASRPTSGNTGELFF
TRBJ1-1 once TRBV11-2 - TGTGCCAGCAGCTTTCCAGGGAACACTGAAGCTTTCTTT CASSFPGNTEAFF
TRBJ2-1 - TRBV21-1 - TGTGCCAGCAGCAAAGGTAGGCGGGAGGGAGAGCAGTTCTTC CASSKGRREGEQFF
TRBJ1-1 - TRBV5-1 - TGCGCCAGCAGCTTGGCCCCGGGTACTGAAGCTTTCTTT CASSLAPGTEAFF
TRBJ2-7 - TRBV7-2 - TGTGCCAGCAGCTTGCGGCCTCCTAGGGAGCAGTACTTC CASSLRPPREQYF
TRBJ2-1 few TRBV11-2 TRBD2 TGTGCCAGCAGCTTAGACGGGACTAGCAGAGGCCTAAGAGCTAACAATGAGCAGTTCTTC CASSLDGTSRGLRANNEQFF
TRBJ1-1 - TRBV13 TRBD1 TGTGCCAGCAGCTGGGGACAGGGACTAGGAACTGAAGCTTTCTTT CASSWGQGLGTEAFF
TRBJ2-3 - TRBV5-1 TRBD1 TGCGCCAGCAGCCTCTTGAGACAGGGAAACACAGATACGCAGTATTTT CASSLLRQGNTDTQYF
TRBJ1-2 few TRBV25-1 TRBD1 TGTGCCAGCAGTGAAGACACCCGGGACAGGGGACGAAATGGCTACACCTTC CASSEDTRDRGRNGYTF
TRBJ1-2 - TRBV5-8 TRBD1 TGTGCCAGCAGCTTTCGGTGGGCAGGGGGCGCGGATGGCTACACCTTC CASSFRWAGGADGYTF
TRBJ2-3 once TRBV4-1 TRBD2 TGCGCCAGCTCCGGACTAGCGGGTTTAAGGGATACGCAGTATTTT CASSGLAGLRDTQYF
TRBJ1-4 - TRBV2 TRBD1 TGTGCCACCGCGGGACAGGGTAATGAAAAACTGTTTTTT CATAGQGNEKLFF
TRBJ2-5 few TRBV29-1 - TGCAGCGTTTACAGCGGAGAGACCCAGTACTTC CSVYSGETQYF
TRBJ2-7 - TRBV7-9 - TGTTCCAGCAGCTTATCAGACCCATTCGACAGACCCTACGAGCAGTACTTC CSSSLSDPFDRPYEQYF
TRBJ1-5 - TRBV28 - TGTGCCAGCAGTGGGGGCAGGGATCAGCCCCAGCATTTT CASSGGRDQPQHF
TRBJ1-1 - TRBV6-1 - TGTGCCAGCAGTGGCCGCGGGGGGAACACTGAAGCTTTCTTT CASSGRGGNTEAFF
TRBJ2-5 - TRBV29-1 TRBD1 TGCAGCGTTTTACAGGGGGCGCCGGAGACCCAGTACTTC CSVLQGAPETQYF
TRBJ2-3 once TRBV19 TRBD1 TGTGCCAGTAGTACCCGTACCTTACAGGGGAATACGCAGTATTTT CASSTRTLQGNTQYF
TRBJ2-3 - TRBV27 - TGTGCCAGCAGTTTAGCGGCCCCCACAGATACGCAGTATTTT CASSLAAPTDTQYF
TRBJ2-7 - TRBV4-1 TRBD1 TGCGCCAGCAGCCCCCCCGGGACAGTCGTCTACGAGCAGTACTTC CASSPPGTVVYEQYF
TRBJ2-5 - TRBV6-6 - TGTGCCAGCAGTTTTGGCAGGGGAAACCAAGAGACCCAGTACTTC CASSFGRGNQETQYF
TRBJ2-1 - TRBV6-4 TRBD2 TGTGCCAGCAGTGAGCGAGCGGGAGACCCCAATGAGCAGTTCTTC CASSERAGDPNEQFF
TRBJ2-1 - TRBV28 TRBD2 TGTGCCAGCAGTTTACTCCTAGCGGGAGGGGACTACAATGAGCAGTTCTTC CASSLLLAGGDYNEQFF
TRBJ2-7 - TRBV6-5 - TGTGCCAGCAGTGATTCAGAGGGTGGGGAGCAGTACTTC CASSDSEGGEQYF
TRBJ2-1 - TRBV4-2 TRBD2 TGTGCCAGCAGCCAGGTAGCGGGAGGGCCGAACAATGAGCAGTTCTTC CASSQVAGGPNNEQFF
TRBJ2-3 once TRBV15 TRBD1 TGTGCCACCAGCAGGGGGACAGGGGGCCGTACAGATACGCAGTATTTT CATSRGTGGRTDTQYF
TRBJ1-1 - TRBV2 - TGTGCCACCCGGACAGCAAACACTGAAGCTTTCTTT CATRTANTEAFF
TRBJ2-3 - TRBV5-4 - TGTGCCAGCAGCTTAACCGTACAGGGCCTCGGGCGCACAGATACGCAGTATTTT CASSLTVQGLGRTDTQYF
TRBJ2-5 - TRBV28 - TGTGCCAGCAGTTCCTCGTGGGAGAGGGAGACCCAGTACTTC CASSSSWERETQYF